This T cell receptor beta chain was documented in a study of early T cells in non-severe SARS-CoV-2 infection. Study observations and caveats: Database matching using VDJdb favored anti-spike CD8 responses, with private and CD4 specificities left missing.

As concerns this clonotype: Its antigen is still unknown.

The TCR library protocol was used to attach unique molecular identifiers. These identifiers were attached to individual cDNA molecules. TCRdb ran MiXCR on the 5' RACE reads and lists one entry per CDR3 protein. The table lists 50,000 to 60,000 distinct CDR3 sequences, approximately 10% of them singletons. The TCR was taken from an adult who was a healthcare worker with PCR-confirmed SARS-CoV-2 infection or an uninfected control (not recorded which). The sample in question was whole blood, obtained at baseline.

The CDR3 here is CASSPTGKSSYEQYF. In nucleotides, the CDR3 is TGTGCCAGCTCCCCGACAGGAAAAAGCTCCTACGAGCAGTACTTC. This sequence joins TRBV18 and TRBJ2-7; D might be TRBD1 (6 bases). CDR1 is KGHSH and CDR2 is LQKENI in the germline V gene. Deletions cut 6 bases from V and 0 bases from J, with 15 bases between. This CDR3 contains 15 residues.